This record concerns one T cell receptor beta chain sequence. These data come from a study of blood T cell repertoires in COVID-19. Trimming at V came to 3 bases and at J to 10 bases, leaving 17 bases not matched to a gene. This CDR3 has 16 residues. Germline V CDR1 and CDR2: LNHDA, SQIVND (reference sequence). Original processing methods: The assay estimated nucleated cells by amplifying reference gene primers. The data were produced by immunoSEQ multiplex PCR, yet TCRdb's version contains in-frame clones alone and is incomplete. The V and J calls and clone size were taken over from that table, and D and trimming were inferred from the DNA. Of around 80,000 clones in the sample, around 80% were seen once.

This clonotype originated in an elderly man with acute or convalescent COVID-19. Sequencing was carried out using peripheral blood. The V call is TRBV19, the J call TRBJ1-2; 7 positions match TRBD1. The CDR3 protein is CASSMTHGNRGLDYTF. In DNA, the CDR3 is TGTGCCAGTAGTATGACCCACGGGAACAGGGGATTGGACTACACCTTC. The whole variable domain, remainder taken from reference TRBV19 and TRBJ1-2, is DGGITQSPKYLFRKEGQNVTLSCEQNLNHDAMYWYRQDPGQGLRLIYYSQIVNDFQKGDIAEGYSVSREKKESFPLTVTSAQKNPTAFYLCASSMTHGNRGLDYTFGSGTRLTVV.